The 25 T cell receptor beta chains in this list originate from one sample, sequenced in a study of T cell clones after liver transplantation. Sequencing was performed with immunoSEQ multiplex PCR; in TCRdb, only in-frame clones are kept and a portion is missing. The table records under 150,000 clones, 90% of them present only once. The sample was CD4+ T cells from blood, taken 12 months after liver transplant. The receptors come from a human patient who received a liver transplant. Part of the T cell pool may stem from the graft donor.

The CDR3 sequence is CASSLTQGNTEAFF. The CDR3 DNA is TGCGCCAGCAGTCTAACACAGGGGAACACTGAAGCTTTCTTT. The V gene is TRBV5-1, the J gene TRBJ1-1, with D possibly TRBD1 on 6 matching bases. Germline V gives CDR1 SGHRS, CDR2 YFSETQ. The CDR3 is made up of 14 amino acids. V was clipped by 5 bases and J by 1 base, with 12 bases between them.

V usage is TRBV20-1 and J usage is TRBJ1-1; 9 bases map to TRBD1. The germline V gene encodes CDR1 DFQATT and CDR2 SNEGSKA (reference sequence). This CDR3 has 11 residues. Trimming removed 3 bases from V and 11 bases from J; junction bases left unmatched: 4. Here the CDR3 DNA reads TGCAGTGCTAGCGACAGGGGGAGGGCTTTCTTT. Its protein is CSASDRGRAFF.

This chain connects TRBV6-4 to TRBJ1-1; possibly TRBD1 for D (6 bases). Germline CDR1 is MRHNA and CDR2 is SNTAGT. Deletions cut 9 bases from V and 0 bases from J, with 17 bases between. This CDR3 contains 15 residues. CDR3 sequence (DNA): TGTGCCAGGGGGGGGGCCCCCCTGGTGAACACTGAAGCTTTCTTT. It encodes CARGGAPLVNTEAFF.

This clone was picked up one time. The gene calls are TRBV11-2 and TRBJ2-7; D ambiguous. Trimming took 0 bases from V and 6 from J, leaving 6 bases between them. The CDR3 has 12 residues. Germline V gene data show CDR1 as SGHAT and CDR2 as FQNNGV. CDR3 sequence: CASSLERSEQYF. Here the CDR3 DNA reads TGTGCCAGCAGCTTAGAGAGGTCCGAGCAGTACTTC. The full variable domain, rest sourced from reference TRBV11-2 and TRBJ2-7, is EAGVAQSPRYKIIEKRQSVAFWCNPISGHATLYWYQQILGQGPKLLIQFQNNGVVDDSQLPKDRFSAERLKGVDSTLKIQPAKLEDSAVYLCASSLERSEQYFGPGTRLTVT.

The chain is built from TRBV19 and TRBJ1-4; TRBD1 matches at 8 bases. After removal of 4 bases from V and 2 bases from J, the junction contained 3 bases not matched to a gene. Germline V gene sequence: CDR1 LNHDA, CDR2 SQIVND (reference sequence). CDR3 size: 15 residues. DNA for the CDR3: TGTGCCAGTAGTAGACAGGGGATGACTAATGAAAAACTGTTTTTT. Translation gives CASSRQGMTNEKLFF.

This clone was seen a few times. V gene TRBV5-1 combines with J gene TRBJ2-1; no firm D call. From germline, CDR1 is SGHRS and CDR2 YFSETQ. The CDR3 length is 14 residues. V was shortened by 1 base and J by 6 bases, with 11 bases between the two germline ends. CDR3 bases: TGCGCCAGCAGCTTGTTTGCTAGTGGCAATGAGCAGTTCTTC. This translates into CASSLFASGNEQFF.

As to this clone: At one end the junction does not follow the germline gene, possibly because of a read error. The rearrangement uses TRBV7-7 and TRBJ2-5; D perhaps matches TRBD2 (5 bases). This CDR3 is built from 14 residues. The germline V gene encodes CDR1 SSHAT and CDR2 FNYEAQ (reference sequence). The CDR3 DNA reads as TGTGCTAGCAGCTTAGTTCCCAGCGGAGAGACCCAGTACTTC. Its protein product is CASSLVPSGETQYF.

This sequence joins TRBV18 and TRBJ2-3; a possible D gene is TRBD2 (5 bases). This CDR3 is 16 amino acids long. V lost 0 bases and J lost 1, with 11 bases in between. Germline CDR1 is KGHSH and CDR2 is LQKENI. The CDR3, as DNA: TGTGCCAGCTCACCACCGAGTCTGCGGGGCACAGATACGCAGTATTTT. Encoded protein: CASSPPSLRGTDTQYF.

The rearrangement links TRBV5-1 to TRBJ2-7; 9 bases fit TRBD1. The CDR3 is 13 residues long. The trim removed 2 bases at V and 7 bases at J, leaving 4 bases unmatched. Germline CDR1 is SGHRS and CDR2 is YFSETQ. CDR3 nucleotide sequence: TGCGCCAGCAGCTTACCGGGACAGGGTGAGCAGTACTTC. Translated: CASSLPGQGEQYF.

V and J are TRBV9 and TRBJ2-7; 7 nucleotides agree with TRBD2. V gave up 0 bases and J gave up 8 bases; unmatched junction bases: 2. Germline CDR1 is SGDLS and CDR2 is YYNGEE. The CDR3 has 12 amino acids. Here the CDR3 reads CASSVAGGKQYF. CDR3 DNA sequence: TGTGCCAGCAGCGTAGCGGGGGGTAAGCAGTACTTC. Based on the CDR3 plus reference TRBV9 and TRBJ2-7, the full variable domain is DSGVTQTPKHLITATGQRVTLRCSPRSGDLSVYWYQQSLDQGLQFLIQYYNGEERAKGNILERFSAQQFPDLHSELNLSSLELGDSALYFCASSVAGGKQYFGPGTRLTVT.

The gene calls are TRBV7-2 and TRBJ1-4, with a possible D match to TRBD1 (6 bases). CDR1 and CDR2 (germline): SGHTA, FQGNSA. Trimming removed 1 base from V and 8 bases from J, with 17 bases in between. This CDR3 is 16 amino acids long. CDR3 region: CASSLDGGGLEEKLFF. Here the CDR3 DNA reads TGTGCCAGCAGCTTAGACGGCGGGGGGCTAGAGGAAAAACTGTTTTTT. Based on the CDR3 plus reference TRBV7-2 and TRBJ1-4, the full variable domain is GAGVSQSPSNKVTEKGKDVELRCDPISGHTALYWYRQSLGQGLEFLIYFQGNSAPDKSGLPSDRFSAERTGGSVSTLTIQRTQQEDSAVYLCASSLDGGGLEEKLFFGSGTQLSVL.

The V and J genes are TRBV20-1 and TRBJ2-7; 10 bases are a match to TRBD1. CDR1 and CDR2 (germline): DFQATT, SNEGSKA (reference sequence). The CDR3 is 11 residues long. The CDR3 sequence is CSVDRGQEQYF. For the CDR3, the DNA is TGCAGCGTTGACAGGGGGCAAGAGCAGTACTTC.

The J gene is TRBJ2-2, the V gene TRBV6-1; 7 bases are a match to TRBD2. Unmatched junction bases numbered 13, after V lost 10 bases and J lost 5 bases. In germline, CDR1 is MNHNS, CDR2 SASEGT. The CDR3 consists of 15 residues. The CDR3 DNA is TGTGCCACCGCCGTTAGAGCGGGGTATACCGGGGAGCTGTTTTTT. Amino acid sequence: CATAVRAGYTGELFF.

V gene TRBV7-2 combines with J gene TRBJ2-6; D is unclear. The CDR3 is 13 residues long. Germline V gene data show CDR1 as SGHTA and CDR2 as FQGNSA. The V gene lost 3 bases and the J gene lost 5 bases, with 5 bases spanning the gap. CDR3 sequence: CASSFLRANVLTF. The DNA for the CDR3 is TGTGCCAGCAGCTTTTTACGGGCCAACGTCCTGACTTTC.

This chain uses TRBV7-2 with TRBJ2-5, with D perhaps TRBD1 (7 bases). This CDR3 contains 13 residues. Looked up from germline, CDR1 is SGHTA and CDR2 is FQGNSA. The germline V and J ends were trimmed by 5 bases and 4 bases, with 11 bases remaining between them. CDR3 nucleotide sequence: TGTGCCAGCAGCCCAGGGGGAGGAGAGACCCAGTACTTC. Translated, it gives CASSPGGGETQYF.

The sample holds one count of this clone. This sequence joins TRBV9 and TRBJ2-6; D could derive from TRBD1 or TRBD2 (6 bases each). Trimming pared 2 bases from V and 0 bases from J, leaving 18 bases between. The germline CDR1 and CDR2 sequences are SGDLS and YYNGEE. This CDR3 spans 19 amino acids. The DNA of the CDR3 is TGTGCCAGCAGCGTTAAGGAGGGAACAGGGAGCTCTGGGGCCAACGTCCTGACTTTC. Translation gives CASSVKEGTGSSGANVLTF. The variable domain in full, completed from reference TRBV9 and TRBJ2-6, reads DSGVTQTPKHLITATGQRVTLRCSPRSGDLSVYWYQQSLDQGLQFLIQYYNGEERAKGNILERFSAQQFPDLHSELNLSSLELGDSALYFCASSVKEGTGSSGANVLTFGAGSRLTVL.

This chain connects TRBV29-1 to TRBJ2-3; D unresolved. Germline lookup yields CDR1 SQVTM and CDR2 ANQGSEA. V was cut by 1 base and J by 2 bases, with 7 bases left in between. The CDR3 loop spans 13 amino acids. CDR3 sequence reads: CSVEGQATDTQYF. In nucleotides, the CDR3 is TGCAGCGTTGAAGGCCAGGCCACAGATACGCAGTATTTT.

The V gene is TRBV2, the J gene TRBJ2-4; TRBD1 matches at 11 bases. CDR3 length: 17 residues. With 4 bases clipped from V and 3 bases from J, the junction kept 8 bases outside the gene matches. Germline CDR1 and CDR2: SNHLY and FYNNEI. CDR3 sequence: CASSASIGTGGKNIQYF. CDR3 DNA sequence: TGTGCCAGCAGTGCCAGTATCGGGACAGGGGGCAAAAACATTCAGTACTTC. The full variable domain, rest sourced from reference TRBV2 and TRBJ2-4, is EPEVTQTPSHQVTQMGQEVILRCVPISNHLYFYWYRQILGQKVEFLVSFYNNEISEKSEIFDDQFSVERPDGSNFTLKIRSTKLEDSAMYFCASSASIGTGGKNIQYFGAGTRLSVL.

The gene calls are TRBV18 and TRBJ2-3; D call uncertain. Trimming removed 3 bases at V and 5 bases at J, with 12 bases between. CDR3 length: 14 residues. Per the germline V gene, CDR1 is KGHSH and CDR2 is LQKENI. In DNA form, the CDR3 reads TGTGCCAGCTCACCGGTCCAGTACCTAGATACGCAGTATTTT. Protein product: CASSPVQYLDTQYF.

The chain carries TRBV10-2 and TRBJ2-5; the D call may be TRBD1 or TRBD2 (5 bases each). The CDR3 sequence is 15 residues long. The germline CDR1 and CDR2 sequences are WSHSY and SAAADI. The V gene lost 11 bases and the J gene lost 3 bases, with 22 bases spanning the gap. This CDR3 is CACNADSDSEETQYF. The CDR3 nucleotides are TGCGCCTGCAACGCGGACTCCGACAGCGAAGAGACCCAGTACTTC.

The V call is TRBV10-3, the J call TRBJ1-2; no reliable D call. CDR3 size: 14 residues. The V end was cut by 2 bases, the J end by 3 bases, with 10 bases between. Germline V gives CDR1 ENHRY, CDR2 SYGVKD. The CDR3 loop reads CAISETVLYYGYTF. As DNA, the CDR3 is TGTGCCATCAGTGAGACAGTTCTATACTATGGCTACACCTTC.

The chain links TRBV6-5 to TRBJ2-3; D possibly corresponds to TRBD1 (6 bases). CDR1 is MNHEY and CDR2 is SVGAGI in the germline V gene. The CDR3 length is 13 residues. The V end lost 2 bases, the J end lost 5 bases, and 8 bases lay between the germline ends. The CDR3 DNA reads TGTGCCAGCAGTTACCCCAGGGGAGATACGCAGTATTTT. This sequence encodes CASSYPRGDTQYF.

This clone was seen only once. CDR3 sequence reads: CASSKWSRGLADNTGELFF. The CDR3 DNA reads TGTGCCAGCAGCAAATGGAGTCGGGGACTAGCGGATAACACCGGGGAGCTGTTTTTT. The rearrangement uses TRBV21-1 and TRBJ2-2; the table's D call, TRBD2, has no DNA check behind it. TRBV21-1 is termed a pseudogene. CDR3 length: 19 amino acids.

V usage is TRBV28 and J usage is TRBJ2-7; 10 nucleotides align to TRBD2. V lost 6 bases, J lost 7 bases, and 21 bases stayed unmatched. This CDR3 spans 18 amino acids. The germline gives CDR1 MDHEN, CDR2 SYDVKM. In DNA, the CDR3 is TGTGCCAGCAGACGAGGGACTAGCGCGTTTGGGGTTGTGTCTGAGCAGTACTTC. Its protein product is CASRRGTSAFGVVSEQYF.

The genes are TRBV5-1 and TRBJ2-5, with D tentatively TRBD2 (6 bases). V was clipped by 4 bases and J by 5 bases, with 12 bases between them. The CDR3 is 13 amino acids. Per the germline V gene, CDR1 is SGHRS and CDR2 is YFSETQ. The CDR3 here is CASSSLGRETQYF. The CDR3 DNA reads TGCGCCAGCAGCAGCCTGGGGAGGGAGACCCAGTACTTC.